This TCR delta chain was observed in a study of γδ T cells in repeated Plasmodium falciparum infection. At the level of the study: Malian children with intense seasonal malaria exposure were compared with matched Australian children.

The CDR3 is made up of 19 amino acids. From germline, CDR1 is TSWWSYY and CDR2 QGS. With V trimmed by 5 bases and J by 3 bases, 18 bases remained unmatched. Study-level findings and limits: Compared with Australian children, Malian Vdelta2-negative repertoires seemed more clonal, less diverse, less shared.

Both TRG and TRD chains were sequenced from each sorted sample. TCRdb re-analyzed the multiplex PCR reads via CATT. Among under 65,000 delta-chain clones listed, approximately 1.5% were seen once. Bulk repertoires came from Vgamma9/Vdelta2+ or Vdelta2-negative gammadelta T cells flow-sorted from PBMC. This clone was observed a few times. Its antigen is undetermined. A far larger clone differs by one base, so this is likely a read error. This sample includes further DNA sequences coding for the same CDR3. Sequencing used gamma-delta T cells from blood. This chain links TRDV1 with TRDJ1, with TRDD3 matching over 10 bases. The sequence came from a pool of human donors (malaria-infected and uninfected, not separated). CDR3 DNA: TGTGCTCTTGGGTACAATCTACGGCGGGGGATACGCGTTTCCGATAAACTCATCTTT. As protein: CALGYNLRRGIRVSDKLIF.